This T cell receptor (beta chain) was identified in a study of cytomegalovirus exposure and HLA in healthy donors. Notes on the study in general: Earlier findings revealed that most TCR beta V segments proved productive either about 87% or about 30% of the time. The classifier, whose performance was assessed in both the original and validation cohorts, reportedly diagnosed cytomegalovirus status with high specificity and sensitivity.

Both 60 Vbeta primers and 13 Jbeta primers went into the PCR. Methods used by the authors: Tens of millions of unique TCR beta chains, 9.5 million to 11 million of them shared, were counted by a later analysis. This table comes from immunoSEQ multiplex PCR, and its TCRdb copy is limited to in-frame clones, with some not included. Clone size and the V and J calls come from that table; the DNA yielded D and trimming. The table shows tens of thousands of clones, with over 55% occurring only once. This clone was detected a few times. Its antigen is undetermined. V dropped 3 bases and J dropped 0 bases, with 18 bases sitting between them. Germline values: CDR1 SEHNR, CDR2 FQNEAQ (reference sequence). The CDR3 extends over 18 amino acids.

The specimen sequenced was PBMCs. This chain links TRBV7-9 with TRBJ2-1; maybe TRBD1 (6 bases). This TCR was recovered from a woman between 50 and 59 years old in good health and CMV-seropositive. CDR3 sequence (DNA): TGTGCCAGCAGCTTTAAGGGGGAAATCATAAGCTCCTACAATGAGCAGTTCTTC. Its translation is CASSFKGEIISSYNEQFF.